The 18 T cell receptor beta chains below all came from one sample that was sequenced in a study of shared clonotypes between healthy human individuals. Measured with immunoSEQ multiplex PCR; TCRdb has only the in-frame clones, and not every one. The sample lists fewer than 650,000 clones; just over 75% were seen once. Material: PBMCs. These receptors were obtained from a middle-aged woman in good health. Some clones in this sample may be carry-over from other donors' samples.

The rearrangement uses TRBV5-5 and TRBJ2-7, with D hard to call. Germline V gene sequence: CDR1 SGHKS, CDR2 YYEKEE (reference sequence). This CDR3 contains 18 residues. V was pared by 4 bases and J by 4 bases, with 27 bases between. CDR3 residues: CASSPQVVTTYENYEQYF. The DNA of the CDR3 is TGTGCCAGCAGCCCCCAGGTGGTGACGACTTACGAAAATTACGAGCAGTACTTC.

This clone was picked up a small number of times. This chain joins TRBV6-5 and TRBJ2-1; D unclear. CDR1 is MNHEY and CDR2 is SVGAGI in the germline V gene. Trimming shortened V by 7 bases and J by 7 bases, and 14 bases separated the two germline ends. The length of the CDR3 is 13 residues. The CDR3 is CASNPTNRNEQFF. CDR3 coding DNA: TGTGCCAGCAACCCGACGAACCGGAATGAGCAGTTCTTC.

Notes on this clone: A much larger clone lies a single base off, so this may be a read error. The chain uses TRBV11-1 and TRBJ2-7, with TRBD1 identical over 7 bases. The CDR3 is made up of 13 amino acids. Germline V lookup: CDR1 SGHAT, CDR2 FQDESV (reference sequence). J gave up 2 bases and V 5 bases, and 3 bases lay outside the gene matches. CDR3 in amino acids: CASSRGTAYEQYF. The CDR3 DNA follows: TGTGCCAGCAGCAGAGGGACAGCCTACGAGCAGTACTTC.

The chain employs TRBV7-9 and TRBJ1-5, with D tentatively TRBD1 (5 bases). Trimming removed 1 base from V and 5 bases from J, with 12 bases in between. Per the germline V gene, CDR1 is SEHNR and CDR2 is FQNEAQ (reference sequence). The CDR3 runs 15 residues. The CDR3 DNA is TGTGCCAGCAGCTTAGGGCAGGGAGGAGATCAGCCCCAGCATTTT. This sequence encodes CASSLGQGGDQPQHF.

J is TRBJ2-5 and V is TRBV5-1; TRBD2 might be the D (6 bases). Germline V CDR1 and CDR2: SGHRS, YFSETQ. V lost 4 bases, J lost 11 bases, and 24 bases lay in between. The CDR3 consists of 15 residues. The DNA for the CDR3 is TGCGCCAGCAGCCCCCCTTTTGGGGGAGCGGGTGAGCAGTACTTC. It codes for CASSPPFGGAGEQYF.

The chain recombines TRBV27 with TRBJ1-2, with 8 bases lining up with TRBD1. The CDR3 has 13 residues. Germline values: CDR1 MNHEY, CDR2 SMNVEV (reference sequence). J was trimmed by 8 bases and V by 5 bases; bases with no gene match: 7. DNA for the CDR3: TGTGCCAGCAGTGTCCTTACAGGGGGAGGCTACACCTTC. It specifies CASSVLTGGGYTF.

About this clone: A single base separates this from a much larger clone, so it may be a read error. The chain recombines TRBV2 with TRBJ1-3; D ambiguous. The CDR3 consists of 12 residues. The germline V gene encodes CDR1 SNHLY and CDR2 FYNNEI. V lost 7 bases, J lost 0 bases, and 4 bases lay in between. CDR3 nucleotides: TGTGCCAGCACCCACTCTGGAAACACCATATATTTT. This encodes CASTHSGNTIYF.

The V gene is TRBV7-3, the J gene TRBJ2-3; TRBD2 might be the D (6 bases). CDR1 is SGHTA and CDR2 is FQGTGA in the germline V gene. There are 15 residues in the CDR3. V shed 5 bases and J shed 8 bases, with 20 bases lying between them. This CDR3 reads CASSLRAGLGSTQYF. In DNA, the CDR3 is TGTGCCAGCAGCCTCCGTGCGGGACTTGGTTCTACGCAGTATTTT.

The chain uses TRBV14 and TRBJ2-4; TRBD1 is a possible D gene (6 bases). This CDR3 has 15 amino acids. The germline CDR1 and CDR2 sequences are SGHDN and FVKESK. The V end was cut by 5 bases, the J end by 1 base, with 12 bases between. The CDR3 loop reads CASSLGASAKNIQYF. Here the CDR3 DNA reads TGTGCCAGCAGCTTGGGGGCATCGGCCAAAAACATTCAGTACTTC.

This clone was seen only once. This sequence joins TRBV14 and TRBJ2-1, with D perhaps matching TRBD2 (5 bases). This CDR3 has 18 amino acids. V was clipped by 1 base and J by 3 bases, with 19 bases between them. In germline, CDR1 is SGHDN, CDR2 FVKESK. The CDR3 bases are TGTGCCAGCAGCCAAGTCCCCCCGTGGGAGCGAGGCTACAATGAGCAGTTCTTC. It codes for CASSQVPPWERGYNEQFF.

The sample holds a few counts of this clone. The J gene is TRBJ2-3, the V gene TRBV29-1; D is uncertain. Germline-derived CDR1 and CDR2 are SQVTM and ANQGSEA. This CDR3 is 15 amino acids long. Deletions cut 0 bases from V and 4 bases from J, with 14 bases between. The chain's CDR3 is CSVEDVQVAPDTQYF. The CDR3 DNA is TGCAGCGTTGAAGACGTCCAGGTGGCCCCAGATACGCAGTATTTT.

CDR3 DNA: TGTGCCAGCAGCCGGACTAGCTTGGATACGCAGTATTTT. This encodes CASSRTSLDTQYF. The chain couples TRBV5-4 to TRBJ2-3; 8 bases are shared with TRBD2. V shed 4 bases and J 6 bases; nucleotides not matched to a gene: 4. Germline values: CDR1 SGHNT, CDR2 YYREEE (reference sequence). This CDR3 is 13 amino acids long.

This clone was picked up one time. The chain is built from TRBV6-1 and TRBJ1-3; D not resolved. V lost 1 base to trimming and J lost 0 bases, with 7 bases between them. This CDR3 is built from 15 residues. The germline V gene has CDR1 MNHNS and CDR2 SASEGT. The CDR3 is CASSEGPDSGNTIYF. CDR3 coding DNA: TGTGCCAGCAGTGAAGGGCCCGACTCTGGAAACACCATATATTTT.

The rearrangement joins TRBV23-1 to TRBJ2-2, with TRBD2 identical over 11 bases. TRBV23-1 qualifies as an ORF whose function is uncertain. V dropped 4 bases and J dropped 0; count of bases not matched to a gene: 10. The CDR3 sequence is 19 residues long. The CDR3 coding sequence is TGCGCCAGCAGTCGCGGGGGGCGACTAGCGGGACCGAACACCGGGGAGCTGTTTTTT. It yields the protein CASSRGGRLAGPNTGELFF.

V usage is TRBV27 and J usage is TRBJ2-5; TRBD2 matches at 12 bases. Germline lookup yields CDR1 MNHEY and CDR2 SMNVEV (reference sequence). The CDR3 extends over 14 amino acids. Trimming cost V 8 bases and J 5 bases; bases outside gene matches: 6. CDR3 DNA: TGTGCCAGCTCACGACTAGCGGGAGTCGAGACCCAGTACTTC. Translated: CASSRLAGVETQYF.

The chain combines TRBV4-2 with TRBJ2-1, with 10 bases identical to TRBD2. The trim removed 1 base at V and 7 bases at J, leaving 7 bases unmatched. The CDR3 consists of 16 residues. Germline V gene data show CDR1 as LGHNA and CDR2 as YNFKEQ. CDR3 loop: CASSQAGLAEGNEQFF. CDR3 nucleotides: TGTGCCAGCAGCCAAGCAGGACTAGCGGAGGGGAATGAGCAGTTCTTC.

The V and J genes are TRBV4-2 and TRBJ2-2; 11 positions agree with TRBD2. CDR1 is LGHNA and CDR2 is YNFKEQ in the germline V gene. The CDR3 extends over 19 amino acids. V shed 1 base and J 2 bases; nucleotides not matched to a gene: 9. This CDR3 is CASSQVVGLAGGNTGELFF. The CDR3 DNA sequence: TGTGCCAGCAGCCAAGTTGTTGGGCTAGCGGGAGGTAACACCGGGGAGCTGTTTTTT.

The V and J genes are TRBV5-4 and TRBJ2-4; D may correspond to TRBD1 or TRBD2 (5 bases each). Deletions cut 2 bases from V and 3 bases from J, with 15 bases between. CDR3 length equals 16 residues. Germline CDR1 and CDR2: SGHNT and YYREEE (reference sequence). The CDR3, as DNA: TGTGCCAGCAGCTTAGGGACGGCGAGGGACAAAAACATTCAGTACTTC. Protein: CASSLGTARDKNIQYF.